These 8 T cell receptor beta chains came from one sample sequenced in a study of blood T cell repertoires in COVID-19. Profiled with immunoSEQ multiplex PCR; TCRdb holds only in-frame clones, not every one. The sample includes some 460,000 clones, around 89% seen only once; the top ten take around 4.4%. Sequencing was done on a sample of peripheral blood. The receptors were gathered from a woman under 40 with acute or convalescent COVID-19.

The J gene is TRBJ1-2, the V gene TRBV30; 9 positions match TRBD1. Germline CDR1 reads GTSNPN; CDR2 reads SVGIG (reference sequence). The length of the CDR3 is 13 residues. The junction had 2 bases not matched to a gene; V was cut back by 0 bases and J by 6 bases. The CDR3 reads CAWSVRTGDGYTF. The CDR3 nucleotides are TGTGCCTGGAGTGTACGGACAGGGGATGGCTACACCTTC.

The V gene is TRBV24-1, the J gene TRBJ1-6, with D hard to call. V was trimmed by 12 bases and J by 7 bases, leaving 15 bases between them. Germline-derived CDR1 and CDR2 are KGHDR and SFDVKD. This CDR3 comprises 13 residues. The CDR3 here is CASQDTVNSPLHF. For the CDR3, the DNA is TGTGCCTCACAAGACACGGTCAATTCACCCCTCCACTTT.

The CDR3 protein is CAWSSRANYGYTF. The CDR3 DNA reads as TGTGCCTGGAGTAGCAGGGCTAACTATGGCTACACCTTC. The J gene is TRBJ1-2, the V gene TRBV30, with D perhaps TRBD1 (5 bases). Trimming removed 2 bases from V and 0 bases from J, with 7 bases in between. The V gene's germline CDR1 is GTSNPN and CDR2 SVGIG (reference sequence). The CDR3 length is 13 residues.

This chain links TRBV18 with TRBJ1-2; tentative D call: TRBD1 (6 bases). The CDR3 has 15 amino acids. Germline assignment: CDR1 KGHSH and CDR2 LQKENI. Trimming pared 6 bases from V and 6 bases from J, leaving 20 bases between. CDR3 DNA sequence: TGTGCCAGCTCGTCGAGTGCAGGGGCATTAAATGGCTACACCTTC. Amino acid sequence: CASSSSAGALNGYTF.

In nucleotides, the CDR3 is TGTGCCAGCAGTTACACCTTGACAGGGAACTACGAGCAGTACTTC. Protein sequence: CASSYTLTGNYEQYF. The rearrangement joins TRBV6-5 to TRBJ2-7; TRBD1 aligns across 7 bases. The germline gives CDR1 MNHEY, CDR2 SVGAGI. The CDR3 has 15 residues. V lost 2 bases and J lost 3; bases outside the gene matches: 7.

This clone was observed once. This chain connects TRBV5-1 to TRBJ1-4, with TRBD1 as a possible D gene (6 bases). CDR1 and CDR2 (germline): SGHRS, YFSETQ. The CDR3 covers 15 residues. V lost 2 bases and J lost 4, with 12 bases in between. The CDR3, as DNA: TGCGCCAGCAGCTTAAGGGGACACTTTAATGAAAAACTGTTTTTT. Protein sequence: CASSLRGHFNEKLFF.

The chain joins TRBV5-8 to TRBJ1-5; 7 bases match TRBD1. V lost 1 base to trimming and J lost 0 bases; unmatched junction nucleotides: 13. The germline V gene encodes CDR1 SGHTS and CDR2 YDEGEE. CDR3 length: 19 residues. Here the CDR3 DNA reads TGTGCCAGCAGCTTGTTAGTGGGACAGCCCGACTTTAGCAATCAGCCCCAGCATTTT. As protein: CASSLLVGQPDFSNQPQHF.

The J gene is TRBJ1-4, the V gene TRBV5-1; no clear D gene. Trimming removed 1 base at V and 7 bases at J, with 17 bases between. Germline V lookup: CDR1 SGHRS, CDR2 YFSETQ. This CDR3 spans 16 amino acids. The CDR3 loop is CASSLQVLGSGEKLFF. The DNA of the CDR3 is TGCGCCAGCAGCTTGCAGGTATTGGGCAGCGGTGAAAAACTGTTTTTT.